The rows below give T cell receptor beta chains drawn from one sample of a study of T cells after yellow fever vaccination. Each CDR3 protein gets one entry after TCRdb re-called the 5' RACE reads with MiXCR. This sample has some 250,000 distinct CDR3 sequences, with approximately 3.5% found just once. This sample comprised PBMCs, obtained 15 days after the yellow fever booster vaccination. These receptor sequences come from a man between 18 and 29 years old who received the YFV17D yellow fever vaccine. Each CDR3 is given with its conserved first and last residue. D genes are given only for firm matches. For some rows the clone size is stated as once, few or many, or as a class when expanded; others skip it.

clone_size: many
j_call: TRBJ1-2
d_call: NA
v_call: TRBV18
cdr3_nt: TGTGCCAGCTCACCAGAGGGGATATACTATGGCTACACCTTC
cdr3_aa: CASSPEGIYYGYTF

clone_size: many
j_call: TRBJ2-2
d_call: NA
v_call: TRBV5-6
cdr3_nt: TGTGCCAGCAGGCAAGGCATTAGGAACACCGGGGAGCTGTTTTTT
cdr3_aa: CASRQGIRNTGELFF

clone_size: many
j_call: TRBJ1-1
d_call: NA
v_call: TRBV5-1
cdr3_nt: TGCGCCAGCAGACTCGATACTTTCACTGAAGCTTTCTTT
cdr3_aa: CASRLDTFTEAFF

clone_size: many
j_call: TRBJ2-6
d_call: NA
v_call: TRBV5-1
cdr3_nt: TGCGCCAGCAGCTTGAGGACCTCTGGGGCCAACGTCCTGACTTTC
cdr3_aa: CASSLRTSGANVLTF

clone_size: many
j_call: TRBJ2-2
d_call: TRBD1
v_call: TRBV3-1
cdr3_nt: TGTGCCAGCAGCCAAAATCCCGGGACAGGGATCTCATCCCTGAACACCGGGGAGCTGTTTTTT
cdr3_aa: CASSQNPGTGISSLNTGELFF

clone_size: many
j_call: TRBJ1-6
d_call: NA
v_call: TRBV19
cdr3_nt: TGTGCCAGTAGTATGAGGGGGGAGGATTCACCCCTCCACTTT
cdr3_aa: CASSMRGEDSPLHF

clone_size: many
j_call: TRBJ1-4
d_call: TRBD1
v_call: TRBV4-3
cdr3_nt: TGCGCCAGCAGCCTAGACAGGACAGGGACTTATAATGAAAAACTGTTTTTT
cdr3_aa: CASSLDRTGTYNEKLFF

clone_size: many
j_call: TRBJ2-6
d_call: NA
v_call: TRBV20-1
cdr3_nt: TGCAGTGCTAGAGATACGGGGCGTGGGGCCAACGTCCTGACTTTC
cdr3_aa: CSARDTGRGANVLTF

clone_size: many
j_call: TRBJ2-3
d_call: TRBD2
v_call: TRBV7-9
cdr3_nt: TGTGCCAGCAGCTTAGCGCGACTAGCGGATATGGATAGCACAGATACGCAGTATTTT
cdr3_aa: CASSLARLADMDSTDTQYF

clone_size: many
j_call: TRBJ1-6
d_call: NA
v_call: TRBV5-1
cdr3_nt: TGCGCCAGCAGCTGGGGGGTCTCGCGTTCACCCCTCCACTTT
cdr3_aa: CASSWGVSRSPLHF

clone_size: many
j_call: TRBJ1-4
d_call: NA
v_call: TRBV29-1
cdr3_nt: TGCAGCGTTCCCTTAGGGGGGACTAATGAAAAACTGTTTTTT
cdr3_aa: CSVPLGGTNEKLFF

clone_size: few
j_call: TRBJ1-2
d_call: TRBD1
v_call: TRBV5-1
cdr3_nt: TGCGCCAGCAGCCTAGGGACAGGGGGCAGGTATGGCTACACCTTC
cdr3_aa: CASSLGTGGRYGYTF

clone_size: many
j_call: TRBJ2-1
d_call: NA
v_call: TRBV7-7
cdr3_nt: TGTGCCAGCAGCGACCTCGACAATGAGCAGTTCTTC
cdr3_aa: CASSDLDNEQFF

clone_size: many
j_call: TRBJ2-3
d_call: NA
v_call: TRBV14
cdr3_nt: TGTGCCAGCAGCCAAGGAAAGATGGCGGGGCGGACAGATACGCAGTATTTT
cdr3_aa: CASSQGKMAGRTDTQYF

clone_size: many
j_call: TRBJ2-3
d_call: NA
v_call: TRBV7-3
cdr3_nt: TGTGCCAGCAGCTTAAGCCATAGCACAGATACGCAGTATTTT
cdr3_aa: CASSLSHSTDTQYF

clone_size: many
j_call: TRBJ2-1
d_call: NA
v_call: TRBV5-1
cdr3_nt: TGCGCCAGCAGCCTCCATCAGGTGGATGAGCAGTTCTTC
cdr3_aa: CASSLHQVDEQFF

clone_size: many
j_call: TRBJ2-1
d_call: NA
v_call: TRBV6-2/TRBV6-3
cdr3_nt: TGTGCCAGCACCCCTTATCCTTACAATGAGCAGTTCTTC
cdr3_aa: CASTPYPYNEQFF

clone_size: NA
j_call: TRBJ2-5
d_call: TRBD2
v_call: TRBV11-2
cdr3_nt: TGTGCCAGCAGCTTGACTAGCGATATGGAGACCCAGTACTTC
cdr3_aa: CASSLTSDMETQYF

clone_size: many
j_call: TRBJ1-4
d_call: NA
v_call: TRBV19
cdr3_nt: TGTGCCAGTAGTATGGGACCTGGGGCTAATGAAAAACTGTTTTTT
cdr3_aa: CASSMGPGANEKLFF

clone_size: many
j_call: TRBJ2-5
d_call: NA
v_call: TRBV7-2
cdr3_nt: TGTGCCACCTGCCCCCGGCGGGCGGGAGAGACCCAGTACTTC
cdr3_aa: CATCPRRAGETQYF

clone_size: many
j_call: TRBJ1-2
d_call: NA
v_call: TRBV6-5
cdr3_nt: TGTGCCAGCAGCCCCAGGGGCTTCGGATTGGGTTCTGGCTACACCTTC
cdr3_aa: CASSPRGFGLGSGYTF

clone_size: many
j_call: TRBJ2-2
d_call: NA
v_call: TRBV5-1
cdr3_nt: TGCGCCAGCATAAGACAGCCTACGAACACCGGGGAGCTGTTTTTT
cdr3_aa: CASIRQPTNTGELFF

clone_size: many
j_call: TRBJ1-1
d_call: NA
v_call: TRBV15
cdr3_nt: TGTGCCACCTCGGGCCGACGCCTGAACACTGAAGCTTTCTTT
cdr3_aa: CATSGRRLNTEAFF

clone_size: many
j_call: TRBJ1-6
d_call: NA
v_call: TRBV6-5
cdr3_nt: TGTGCCAGCAGTTCCACAGGGTCTTCACCCCTCCACTTT
cdr3_aa: CASSSTGSSPLHF

clone_size: few
j_call: TRBJ1-3
d_call: TRBD1
v_call: TRBV5-4
cdr3_nt: TGTGCCAGCAGCCGGGTTCGTCCGGACAGGGCCCCTGGAAACACCATATATTTT
cdr3_aa: CASSRVRPDRAPGNTIYF

clone_size: many
j_call: TRBJ2-5
d_call: NA
v_call: TRBV5-1
cdr3_nt: TGCGCCAGCAGCTTGGACTTCCAGGAGACCCAGTACTTC
cdr3_aa: CASSLDFQETQYF

clone_size: many
j_call: TRBJ2-5
d_call: NA
v_call: TRBV2
cdr3_nt: TGTGCCAGCAGTGAGAGCGTGGAGACCCAGTACTTC
cdr3_aa: CASSESVETQYF

clone_size: many
j_call: TRBJ2-1
d_call: NA
v_call: TRBV5-6
cdr3_nt: TGTGCCAGCAGACCTATCGGGGGAAGTGGCAATGAGCAGTTCTTC
cdr3_aa: CASRPIGGSGNEQFF

clone_size: NA
j_call: TRBJ1-2
d_call: NA
v_call: TRBV5-4
cdr3_nt: TGTGCCAGCAGCTTGGGCAGGGACTATGGCTACACCTTC
cdr3_aa: CASSLGRDYGYTF

clone_size: many
j_call: TRBJ1-1
d_call: NA
v_call: TRBV7-6
cdr3_nt: TGTGCCAGCAGCTTGTGGGGGCTTGACACTGAAGCTTTCTTT
cdr3_aa: CASSLWGLDTEAFF

clone_size: many
j_call: TRBJ1-6
d_call: NA
v_call: TRBV18
cdr3_nt: TGTGCCAGCTCGTCCTCGGGGGCCGCGGATTCACCCCTCCACTTT
cdr3_aa: CASSSSGAADSPLHF

clone_size: many
j_call: TRBJ1-3
d_call: NA
v_call: TRBV9
cdr3_nt: TGTGCCAGCAGCGTTGGGACCGCCGGAAACACCATATATTTT
cdr3_aa: CASSVGTAGNTIYF

clone_size: once
j_call: TRBJ2-3
d_call: NA
v_call: TRBV27
cdr3_nt: TGTGCCAGCAGTTTAGGTTTGGGGGTAGATACGCAGTATTTT
cdr3_aa: CASSLGLGVDTQYF

clone_size: many
j_call: TRBJ2-1
d_call: TRBD1
v_call: TRBV12-3/TRBV12-4
cdr3_nt: TGTGCCAGCAGTTGGGGGGACAGGGTTTTAATTAATGAGCAGTTCTTC
cdr3_aa: CASSWGDRVLINEQFF

clone_size: many
j_call: TRBJ2-3
d_call: NA
v_call: TRBV6-5
cdr3_nt: TGTGCCAGCAGTTACTCCACTCGGCTCCTTAGCACAGATACGCAGTATTTT
cdr3_aa: CASSYSTRLLSTDTQYF

clone_size: many
j_call: TRBJ2-5
d_call: NA
v_call: TRBV24-1
cdr3_nt: TGTGCCACCAGTGACCAATTCCGGGAGACCCAGTACTTC
cdr3_aa: CATSDQFRETQYF

clone_size: many
j_call: TRBJ2-2
d_call: NA
v_call: TRBV12-3/TRBV12-4
cdr3_nt: TGTGCCAGCAGTTTAGCGCGTTGGAACACCGGGGAGCTGTTTTTT
cdr3_aa: CASSLARWNTGELFF

clone_size: many
j_call: TRBJ2-5
d_call: TRBD1
v_call: TRBV2
cdr3_nt: TGTGCCAGTTACCGGGACAGGGGAGCGAAGACCCAGTACTTC
cdr3_aa: CASYRDRGAKTQYF

clone_size: many
j_call: TRBJ2-1
d_call: TRBD2
v_call: TRBV20-1
cdr3_nt: TGCAGTGCTAGAGACCAGGGCGGGGGCAATGAGCAGTTCTTC
cdr3_aa: CSARDQGGGNEQFF

clone_size: NA
j_call: TRBJ1-4
d_call: NA
v_call: TRBV6-6
cdr3_nt: TGTGCCAGCAGGCTAGCAGGGGCGGGTAATGAAAAACTGTTTTTT
cdr3_aa: CASRLAGAGNEKLFF

clone_size: many
j_call: TRBJ1-3
d_call: NA
v_call: TRBV28
cdr3_nt: TGTGCCAGCAGTTTTCCCTCCCCGGGTGGAAACACCATATATTTT
cdr3_aa: CASSFPSPGGNTIYF

clone_size: many
j_call: TRBJ2-5
d_call: NA
v_call: TRBV5-1
cdr3_nt: TGCGCCAGCAGCTTGGCGGGGTCGCAGCAAGAGACCCAGTACTTC
cdr3_aa: CASSLAGSQQETQYF

clone_size: many
j_call: TRBJ2-7
d_call: NA
v_call: TRBV9
cdr3_nt: TGTGCCAGCAGCGTAGGCCCCGACAGCTACGAGCAGTACTTC
cdr3_aa: CASSVGPDSYEQYF

clone_size: many
j_call: TRBJ2-3
d_call: NA
v_call: TRBV5-1
cdr3_nt: TGCGCCAGCAGCTTTATTCAGGGGGGAGGCACAGATACGCAGTATTTT
cdr3_aa: CASSFIQGGGTDTQYF

clone_size: many
j_call: TRBJ2-1
d_call: NA
v_call: TRBV24-1
cdr3_nt: TGTGCCACCAGTAGATACAATGAGCAGTTCTTC
cdr3_aa: CATSRYNEQFF

clone_size: many
j_call: TRBJ2-7
d_call: TRBD1
v_call: TRBV7-8
cdr3_nt: TGTGCCAGCACCCTTGGGGGACAGAGAACCTACGAGCAGTACTTC
cdr3_aa: CASTLGGQRTYEQYF

clone_size: many
j_call: TRBJ2-3
d_call: NA
v_call: TRBV20-1
cdr3_nt: TGCAGTGCTGCGGCTGTTGGAGGGGGGGCCAGAGATACGCAGTATTTT
cdr3_aa: CSAAAVGGGARDTQYF

clone_size: many
j_call: TRBJ2-5
d_call: TRBD2
v_call: TRBV12-3/TRBV12-4
cdr3_nt: TGTGCCAGCAGGGGACTAGCGGGGGGAGAGACCCAGTACTTC
cdr3_aa: CASRGLAGGETQYF

clone_size: many
j_call: TRBJ1-4
d_call: NA
v_call: TRBV15
cdr3_nt: TGTGCCACCAGCAGAGATCCTGGGGCGACTAATGAAAAACTGTTTTTT
cdr3_aa: CATSRDPGATNEKLFF

clone_size: many
j_call: TRBJ1-2
d_call: TRBD1
v_call: TRBV7-2
cdr3_nt: TGTGCCAGCAGCTTAGGAGGACAGGGGAGAGGCTACACCTTC
cdr3_aa: CASSLGGQGRGYTF

clone_size: many
j_call: TRBJ2-4
d_call: TRBD1
v_call: TRBV6-2/TRBV6-3
cdr3_nt: TGTGCCAGCCGGGACAGAAGAAACATTCAGTACTTC
cdr3_aa: CASRDRRNIQYF

clone_size: many
j_call: TRBJ2-1
d_call: TRBD1
v_call: TRBV5-1
cdr3_nt: TGCGCCAGCAGCTCGGACAGGGGGCTTGATGAGCAGTTCTTC
cdr3_aa: CASSSDRGLDEQFF

clone_size: many
j_call: TRBJ2-4
d_call: NA
v_call: TRBV4-1
cdr3_nt: TGCGCCAGCAGCCGAACCCAGGGGCTGAACAACATTCAGTACTTC
cdr3_aa: CASSRTQGLNNIQYF